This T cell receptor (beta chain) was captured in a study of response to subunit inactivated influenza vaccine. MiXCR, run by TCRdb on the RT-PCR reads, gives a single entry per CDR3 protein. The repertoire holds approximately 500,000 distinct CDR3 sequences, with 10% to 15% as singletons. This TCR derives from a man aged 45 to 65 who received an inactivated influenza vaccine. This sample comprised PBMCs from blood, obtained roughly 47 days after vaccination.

The CDR3 DNA follows: TGTGCCATCAGCAAGGGGAGACAGGGGGGAACCGGGGAGCTGTTTTTT. Translated: CAISKGRQGGTGELFF. V usage is TRBV10-3 and J usage is TRBJ2-2; 9 positions agree with TRBD1. The CDR3 totals 16 residues. The junction had 10 bases not matched to a gene; V was cut back by 6 bases and J by 5 bases. Germline values: CDR1 ENHRY, CDR2 SYGVKD.